This record looks at one TCR beta chain sequence and its context. Its antigen is as yet unknown. The sample comes from a study of T cell responses to AZD1222 COVID-19 vaccine. Generated by immunoSEQ multiplex PCR, the TCRdb table keeps only in-frame clones and is missing some. The table has over 70,000 clones, more than 60% seen once. This CDR3 spans 13 amino acids. Germline loops: CDR1 GTSNPN, CDR2 SVGIG (reference sequence). Unmatched junction bases numbered 7, after V lost 8 bases and J lost 6 bases. Study-wide points: After two AZD1222 doses, spike-specific TCR breadth and depth rose versus day 0. Donors were largely white British and mainly female; clonal diversity was possibly underestimated. Mapped onto spike, vaccine-associated CD4 TCRs spanned it and were dominant at 160-218 and 743-854. Only after the peak T cell response were repertoires sampled.

This TCR was recovered from an adult who received the MenACWY meningococcal vaccine as a control. The chain uses TRBV30 and TRBJ2-1; 10 bases match TRBD2. Sequencing was performed on peripheral blood, taken 28 days after the second dose of the MenACWY control vaccine. The chain's CDR3 is CAHSSGGLNEQFF. CDR3 nucleotides: TGTGCCCACTCTAGCGGGGGCCTCAATGAGCAGTTCTTC. The full variable domain, its missing parts supplied by reference TRBV30 and TRBJ2-1, is SQTIHQWPATLVQPVGSPLSLECTVEGTSNPNLYWYRQAAGRGLQLLFYSVGIGQISSEVPQNLSASRPQDRQFILSSKKLLLSDSGFYLCAHSSGGLNEQFFGPGTRLTVL.